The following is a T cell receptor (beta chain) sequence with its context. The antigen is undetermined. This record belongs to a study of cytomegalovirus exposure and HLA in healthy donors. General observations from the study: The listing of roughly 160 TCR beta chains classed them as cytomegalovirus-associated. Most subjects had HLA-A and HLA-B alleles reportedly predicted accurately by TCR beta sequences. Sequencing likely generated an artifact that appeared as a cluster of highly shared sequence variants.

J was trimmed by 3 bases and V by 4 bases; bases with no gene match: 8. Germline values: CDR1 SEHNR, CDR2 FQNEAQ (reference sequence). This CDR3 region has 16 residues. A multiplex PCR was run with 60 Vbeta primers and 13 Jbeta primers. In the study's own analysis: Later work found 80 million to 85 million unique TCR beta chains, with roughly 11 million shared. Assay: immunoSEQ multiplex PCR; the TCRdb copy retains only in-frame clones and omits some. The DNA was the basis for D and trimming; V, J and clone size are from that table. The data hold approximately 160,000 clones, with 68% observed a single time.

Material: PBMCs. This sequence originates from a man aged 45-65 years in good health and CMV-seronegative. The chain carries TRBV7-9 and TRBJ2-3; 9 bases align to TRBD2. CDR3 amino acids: CASSSGPGLATDTQYF. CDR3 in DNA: TGTGCCAGCAGCTCTGGCCCGGGACTAGCTACAGATACGCAGTATTTT.